This section outlines one TCR beta chain sequence together with its context. Its target is not known. One end of the junction fails to match germline, which may point to a read error. CDR3 size: 14 residues. Looked up from germline, CDR1 is MDHEN and CDR2 is SYDVKM. The authors ran a second PCR of about 6 to 12 cycles using a sample-barcoded 5' primer and a J-beta primer mix. In TCRdb, the 5' RACE reads were re-called with MiXCR into one record per CDR3 protein. The profile shows 730,000 or so distinct CDR3 sequences, 35% to 50% of them singletons. Russia was home to the donors, healthy Caucasian individuals aged 6 to 90. This record comes from a study of blood T cells in healthy people across ages. Study-level findings and limits: In the absence of known donor CMV status, changes in expanded clonotypes were possibly confounded.

The sequenced material came from blood. This clonotype was obtained from a man older than 75 in good health. The chain links TRBV28 to TRBJ2-1; D ambiguous. The CDR3 here is CVSSWATSYNEQFF. The CDR3 bases are TGTGTCAGCAGTTGGGCTACCTCCTACAATGAGCAGTTCTTC.